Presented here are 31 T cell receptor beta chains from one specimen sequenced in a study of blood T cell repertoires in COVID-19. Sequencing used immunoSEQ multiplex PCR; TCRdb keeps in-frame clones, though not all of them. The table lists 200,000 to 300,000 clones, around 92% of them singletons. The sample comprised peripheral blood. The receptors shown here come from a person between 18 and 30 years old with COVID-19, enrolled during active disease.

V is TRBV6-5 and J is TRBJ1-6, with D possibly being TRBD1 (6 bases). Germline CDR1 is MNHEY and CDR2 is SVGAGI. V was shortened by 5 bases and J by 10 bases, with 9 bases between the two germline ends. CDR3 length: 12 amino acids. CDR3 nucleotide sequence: TGTGCCAGCAGTCGGGACAACTCACCCCTCCACTTT. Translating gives CASSRDNSPLHF.

CDR3 nucleotides: TGCGCCAGCAGCTTGAACTATGGAAACACCATATATTTT. It specifies CASSLNYGNTIYF. The chain combines TRBV5-1 with TRBJ1-3; D unresolved. Germline V gives CDR1 SGHRS, CDR2 YFSETQ. Trimming left V 1 base short and J 3 bases short, with 5 bases between. CDR3 length equals 13 residues.

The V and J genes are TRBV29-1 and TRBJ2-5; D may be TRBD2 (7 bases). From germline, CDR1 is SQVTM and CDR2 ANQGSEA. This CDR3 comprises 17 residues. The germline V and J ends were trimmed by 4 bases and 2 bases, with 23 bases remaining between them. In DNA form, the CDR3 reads TGCAGCGTTGTAGGCAGGGGCGAGCGGGACCGACAAGAGACCCAGTACTTC. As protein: CSVVGRGERDRQETQYF.

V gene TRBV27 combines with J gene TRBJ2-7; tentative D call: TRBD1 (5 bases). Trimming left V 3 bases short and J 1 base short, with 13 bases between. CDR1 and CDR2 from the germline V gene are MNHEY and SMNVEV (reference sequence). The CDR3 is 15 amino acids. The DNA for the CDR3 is TGTGCCAGCAGTTTTGGGCTGGCAGGGTCCTACGAGCAGTACTTC. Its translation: CASSFGLAGSYEQYF.

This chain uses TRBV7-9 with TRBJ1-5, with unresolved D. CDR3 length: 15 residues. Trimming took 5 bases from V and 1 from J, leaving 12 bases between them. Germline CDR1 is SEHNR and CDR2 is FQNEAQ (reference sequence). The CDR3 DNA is TGTGCCAGCAGCAGGAGGGAGGACAGCAATCAGCCCCAGCATTTT. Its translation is CASSRREDSNQPQHF.

CDR3 region: CASSPGTRDYEQYF. The CDR3 coding sequence is TGTGCCAGCAGTCCCGGGACTAGGGACTACGAGCAGTACTTC. The genes are TRBV6-1 and TRBJ2-7; 8 bases are a match to TRBD2. CDR3 size: 14 residues. With V trimmed by 5 bases and J by 3 bases, 6 bases remained unmatched. Germline CDR1 and CDR2: MNHNS and SASEGT.

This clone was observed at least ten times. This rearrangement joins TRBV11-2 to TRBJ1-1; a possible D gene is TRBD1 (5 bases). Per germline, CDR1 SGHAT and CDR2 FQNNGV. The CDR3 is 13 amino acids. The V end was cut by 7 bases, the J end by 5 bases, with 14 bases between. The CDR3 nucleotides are TGTGCCAGCACCCTGATAAGGGGTACTGAAGCTTTCTTT. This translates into CASTLIRGTEAFF.

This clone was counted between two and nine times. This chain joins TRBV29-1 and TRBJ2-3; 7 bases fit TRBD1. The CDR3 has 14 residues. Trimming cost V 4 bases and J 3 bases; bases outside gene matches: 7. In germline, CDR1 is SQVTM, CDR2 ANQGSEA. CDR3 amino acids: CSVGGQVRTDTQYF. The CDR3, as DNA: TGCAGCGTTGGTGGACAGGTTAGGACAGATACGCAGTATTTT.

CDR3 DNA sequence: TGTGCCAGCTCCCAGGGCGATGGCTACACCTTC. Its protein product is CASSQGDGYTF. The rearrangement uses TRBV6-5 and TRBJ1-2, with TRBD1 as a possible D gene (5 bases). V was shortened by 8 bases and J by 6 bases, with 10 bases between the two germline ends. The germline V gene encodes CDR1 MNHEY and CDR2 SVGAGI. The length of the CDR3 is 11 residues.

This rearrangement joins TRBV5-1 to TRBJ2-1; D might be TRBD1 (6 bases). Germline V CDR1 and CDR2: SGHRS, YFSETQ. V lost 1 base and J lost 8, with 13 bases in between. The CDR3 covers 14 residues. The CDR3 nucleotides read TGCGCCAGCAGCTTGAACAGGGCGTTGGATGAGCAGTTCTTC. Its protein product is CASSLNRALDEQFF.

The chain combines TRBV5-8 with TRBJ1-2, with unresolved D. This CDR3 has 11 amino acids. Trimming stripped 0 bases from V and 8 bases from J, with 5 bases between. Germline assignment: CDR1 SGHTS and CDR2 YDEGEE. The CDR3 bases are TGTGCCAGCAGCTTGGCTCGGGGCTACACCTTC. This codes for CASSLARGYTF.

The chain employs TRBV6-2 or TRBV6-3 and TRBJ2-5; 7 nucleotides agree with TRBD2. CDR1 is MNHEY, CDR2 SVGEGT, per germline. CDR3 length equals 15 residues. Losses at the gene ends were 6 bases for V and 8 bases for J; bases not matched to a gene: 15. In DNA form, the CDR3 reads TGTGCCAGCAGCAGTGGGACTACCGACAAGAGAACCCAGTACTTC. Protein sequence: CASSSGTTDKRTQYF.

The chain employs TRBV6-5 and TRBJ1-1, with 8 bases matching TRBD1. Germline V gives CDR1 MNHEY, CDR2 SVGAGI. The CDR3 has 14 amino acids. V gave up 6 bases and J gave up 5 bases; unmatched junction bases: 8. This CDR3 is CASRNPGGRTEAFF. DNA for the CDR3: TGTGCCAGCAGGAATCCAGGGGGCCGGACTGAAGCTTTCTTT.

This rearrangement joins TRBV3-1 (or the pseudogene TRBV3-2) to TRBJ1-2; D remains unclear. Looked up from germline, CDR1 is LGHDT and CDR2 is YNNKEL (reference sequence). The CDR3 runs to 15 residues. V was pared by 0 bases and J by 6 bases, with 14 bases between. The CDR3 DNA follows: TGTGCCAGCAGCCAAGATCACGCAGGCTGGGATGGCTACACCTTC. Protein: CASSQDHAGWDGYTF.

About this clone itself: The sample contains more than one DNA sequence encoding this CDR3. CDR3 bases: TGTGCCAGCAGCCCCAATAGCAATCAGCCCCAGCATTTT. Translating it yields CASSPNSNQPQHF. The gene calls are TRBV7-2 and TRBJ1-5, with no clear D. Germline lookup yields CDR1 SGHTA and CDR2 FQGNSA. Trimming left V 5 bases short and J 0 bases short, with 5 bases between. CDR3 length: 13 amino acids.

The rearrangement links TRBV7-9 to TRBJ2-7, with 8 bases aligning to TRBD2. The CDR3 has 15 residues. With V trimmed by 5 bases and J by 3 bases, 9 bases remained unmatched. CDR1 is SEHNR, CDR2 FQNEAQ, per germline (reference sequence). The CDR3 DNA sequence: TGTGCCAGCAGCCCGGAGACTAGCGCCCGCTACGAGCAGTACTTC. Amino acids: CASSPETSARYEQYF.

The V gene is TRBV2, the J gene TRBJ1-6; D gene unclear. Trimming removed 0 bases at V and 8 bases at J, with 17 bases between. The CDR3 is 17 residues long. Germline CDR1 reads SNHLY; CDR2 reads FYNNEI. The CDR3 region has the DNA TGTGCCAGCAGTGAAGCGGTGGCGGGGATCGGGGATTCACCCCTCCACTTT. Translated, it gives CASSEAVAGIGDSPLHF.

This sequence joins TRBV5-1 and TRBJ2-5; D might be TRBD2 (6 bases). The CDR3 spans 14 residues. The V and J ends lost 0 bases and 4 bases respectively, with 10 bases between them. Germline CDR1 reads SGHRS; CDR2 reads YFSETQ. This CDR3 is CASSLGFSGETQYF. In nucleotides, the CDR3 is TGCGCCAGCAGCTTGGGTTTTAGCGGAGAGACCCAGTACTTC.

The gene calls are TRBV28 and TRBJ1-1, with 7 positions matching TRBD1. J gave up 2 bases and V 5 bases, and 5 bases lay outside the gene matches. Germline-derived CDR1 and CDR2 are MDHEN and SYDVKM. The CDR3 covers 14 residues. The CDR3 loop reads CASSPTGINTEAFF. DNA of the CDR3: TGTGCCAGCAGTCCGACAGGGATAAACACTGAAGCTTTCTTT.

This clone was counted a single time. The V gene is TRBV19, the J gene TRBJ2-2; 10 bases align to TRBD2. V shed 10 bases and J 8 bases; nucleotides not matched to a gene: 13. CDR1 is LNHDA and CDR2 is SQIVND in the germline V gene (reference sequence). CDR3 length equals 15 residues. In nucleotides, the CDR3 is TGTGCCACCCACAAAGCGGGAGGGCCGGCTGGGGAGCTGTTTTTT. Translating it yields CATHKAGGPAGELFF.

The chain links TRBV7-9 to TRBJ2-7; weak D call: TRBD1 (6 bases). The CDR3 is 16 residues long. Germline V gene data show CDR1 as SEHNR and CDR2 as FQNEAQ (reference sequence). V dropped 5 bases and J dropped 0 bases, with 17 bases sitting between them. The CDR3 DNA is TGTGCCAGCAGCCCGCAGACAGGACAAAACTCCTACGAGCAGTACTTC. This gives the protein CASSPQTGQNSYEQYF.

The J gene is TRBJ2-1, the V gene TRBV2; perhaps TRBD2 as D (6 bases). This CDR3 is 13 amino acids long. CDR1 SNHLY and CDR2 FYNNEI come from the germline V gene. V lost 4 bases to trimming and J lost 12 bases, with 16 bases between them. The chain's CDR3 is CASSGRGLGGQFF. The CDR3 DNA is TGTGCCAGCAGTGGTCGGGGCTTGGGGGGGCAGTTCTTC. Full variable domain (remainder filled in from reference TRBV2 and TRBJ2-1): EPEVTQTPSHQVTQMGQEVILRCVPISNHLYFYWYRQILGQKVEFLVSFYNNEISEKSEIFDDQFSVERPDGSNFTLKIRSTKLEDSAMYFCASSGRGLGGQFFGPGTRLTVL.

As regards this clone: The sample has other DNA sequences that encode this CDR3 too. Written as DNA, the CDR3 is TGTGCCAGCAGCCAAGATCGGGGTTACGAGCAGTACTTC. Protein sequence: CASSQDRGYEQYF. This sequence joins TRBV4-2 and TRBJ2-7; a possible D gene is TRBD2 (5 bases). Trimming removed 0 bases from V and 4 bases from J, with 7 bases in between. The CDR3 loop spans 13 amino acids. The germline V gene has CDR1 LGHNA and CDR2 YNFKEQ.

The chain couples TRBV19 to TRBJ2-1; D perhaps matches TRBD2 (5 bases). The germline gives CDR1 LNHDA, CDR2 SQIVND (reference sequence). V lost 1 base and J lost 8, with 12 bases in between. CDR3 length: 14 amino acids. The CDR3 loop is CASSIVAGMDEQFF. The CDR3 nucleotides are TGTGCCAGTAGTATAGTGGCGGGTATGGATGAGCAGTTCTTC.

The CDR3 sequence: CASSLGDRGSYEQYF. In DNA form, the CDR3 reads TGTGCCAGCAGTTTAGGTGACAGGGGCTCCTACGAGCAGTACTTC. The chain is built from TRBV28 and TRBJ2-7, with 8 bases identical to TRBD1. The CDR3 loop spans 15 amino acids. V trimming: 2 bases; J trimming: 0 bases; junction bases outside the gene matches: 3. Germline V gives CDR1 MDHEN, CDR2 SYDVKM.

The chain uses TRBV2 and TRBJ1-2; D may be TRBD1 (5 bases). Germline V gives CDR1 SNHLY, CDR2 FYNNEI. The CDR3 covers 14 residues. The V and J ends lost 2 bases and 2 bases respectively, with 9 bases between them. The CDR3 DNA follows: TGTGCCAGCAGTGAACGGACATCGAACTATGGCTACACCTTC. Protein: CASSERTSNYGYTF.

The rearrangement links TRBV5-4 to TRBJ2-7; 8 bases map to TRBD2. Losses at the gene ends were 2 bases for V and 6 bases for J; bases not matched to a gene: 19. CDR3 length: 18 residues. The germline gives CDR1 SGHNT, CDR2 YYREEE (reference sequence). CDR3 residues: CASSFGSRGREGGFEQYF. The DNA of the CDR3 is TGTGCCAGCAGCTTTGGATCCAGGGGCCGGGAGGGCGGATTCGAGCAGTACTTC.

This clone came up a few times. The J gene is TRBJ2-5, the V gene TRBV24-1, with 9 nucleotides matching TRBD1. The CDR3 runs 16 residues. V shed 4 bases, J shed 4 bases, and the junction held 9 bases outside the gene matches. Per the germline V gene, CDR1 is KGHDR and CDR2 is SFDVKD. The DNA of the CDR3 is TGTGCCACCAGTGAGACCGGGACAGGGTATGGAGAGACCCAGTACTTC. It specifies CATSETGTGYGETQYF.

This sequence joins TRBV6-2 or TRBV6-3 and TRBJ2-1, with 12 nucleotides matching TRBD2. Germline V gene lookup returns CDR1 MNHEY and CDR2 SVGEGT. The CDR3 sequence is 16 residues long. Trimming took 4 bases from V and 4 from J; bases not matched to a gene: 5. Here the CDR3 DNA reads TGTGCCAGCAGTTCTAGCGGGAGGGCCATATACAATGAGCAGTTCTTC. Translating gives CASSSSGRAIYNEQFF.

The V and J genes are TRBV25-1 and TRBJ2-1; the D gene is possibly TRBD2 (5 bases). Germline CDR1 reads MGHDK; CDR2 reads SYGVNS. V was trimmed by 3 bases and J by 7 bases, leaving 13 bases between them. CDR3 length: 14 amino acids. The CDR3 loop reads CASSDAGSVNEQFF. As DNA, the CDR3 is TGTGCCAGCAGTGATGCGGGTAGCGTTAATGAGCAGTTCTTC.

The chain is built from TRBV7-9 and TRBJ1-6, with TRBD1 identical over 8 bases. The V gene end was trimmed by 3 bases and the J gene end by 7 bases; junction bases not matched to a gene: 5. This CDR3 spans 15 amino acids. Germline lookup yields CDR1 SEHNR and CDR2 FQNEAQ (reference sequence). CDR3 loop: CASSFQAGGNSPLHF. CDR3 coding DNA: TGTGCCAGCAGCTTCCAGGCAGGGGGCAATTCACCCCTCCACTTT.